These 25 T cell receptor beta chains were sequenced from one sample in a study of CD8 T cells in Susac syndrome. Reverse transcription used roughly 0.45 to 1 ug RNA and random hexamers. TCRdb used MiXCR to reprocess the immunoSEQ multiplex PCR reads, holding one entry per CDR3 protein. The table has 77,000 or so distinct CDR3 sequences, more than 85% seen once. Sequencing used CD4+ T cells from PBMCs. These receptors originate from a human donor with Susac syndrome.

The chain employs TRBV29-1 and TRBJ2-1; no reliable D call. Germline CDR1 is SQVTM and CDR2 is ANQGSEA. Trimming took 0 bases from V and 7 from J, leaving 7 bases between them. The CDR3 is 12 residues long. The CDR3 loop is CSVEDFGNEQFF. CDR3 DNA sequence: TGCAGCGTTGAAGATTTCGGTAATGAGCAGTTCTTC.

The V gene is TRBV7-2, the J gene TRBJ2-1; 14 nucleotides match TRBD2. This CDR3 comprises 17 residues. Unmatched junction bases numbered 6, after V lost 2 bases and J lost 6 bases. The V gene's germline CDR1 is SGHTA and CDR2 FQGNSA. For the CDR3, the DNA is TGTGCCAGCAGCTTAACGGGACTAGCGGGAGTTGCCAATGAGCAGTTCTTC. This encodes CASSLTGLAGVANEQFF. Drawing the rest from reference TRBV7-2 and TRBJ2-1, the complete variable domain is GAGVSQSPSNKVTEKGKDVELRCDPISGHTALYWYRQSLGQGLEFLIYFQGNSAPDKSGLPSDRFSAERTGGSVSTLTIQRTQQEDSAVYLCASSLTGLAGVANEQFFGPGTRLTVL.

This clonotype was counted a single time. V gene TRBV7-8 combines with J gene TRBJ2-5, with 7 bases that match TRBD2. The CDR3 spans 13 residues. The germline V gene encodes CDR1 SGHVS and CDR2 FQNEAQ. After removal of 5 bases from V and 4 bases from J, the junction contained 4 bases not matched to a gene. The CDR3 sequence is CASSGGSGETQYF. As DNA, the CDR3 is TGTGCCAGCAGCGGCGGGAGCGGAGAGACCCAGTACTTC.

The rearrangement joins TRBV7-2 to TRBJ1-1; possibly TRBD1 for D (6 bases). This CDR3 has 16 residues. The V gene's germline CDR1 is SGHTA and CDR2 FQGNSA. The ends were cut back, 1 base at V and 4 bases at J, with 16 bases in the middle. CDR3 region: CASSLVGATAGTEAFF. DNA for the CDR3: TGTGCCAGCAGCTTAGTGGGGGCCACAGCTGGCACTGAAGCTTTCTTT.

The V and J genes are TRBV20-1 and TRBJ1-4; 8 bases line up with TRBD1. The CDR3 sequence is 13 residues long. J gave up 7 bases and V 1 base, and 2 bases lay outside the gene matches. Germline CDR1 DFQATT, CDR2 SNEGSKA (reference sequence). DNA of the CDR3: TGCAGTGCTAGAGCACAGGGGGGTGAAAAACTGTTTTTT. As protein: CSARAQGGEKLFF.

This clonotype was seen a few times. The chain has TRBV7-6 and TRBJ1-4, with D unclear. CDR3 length: 14 amino acids. Germline V CDR1 and CDR2: SGHVS, FNYEAQ. V was cut by 5 bases and J by 0 bases, with 7 bases left in between. CDR3 amino acids: CASSPDATNEKLFF. Written as DNA, the CDR3 is TGTGCCAGCAGCCCGGATGCAACTAATGAAAAACTGTTTTTT.

J is TRBJ2-1 and V is TRBV12-3 or TRBV12-4; 10 nucleotides line up with TRBD2. CDR3 length equals 17 residues. V dropped 3 bases and J dropped 5; count of bases not matched to a gene: 10. CDR3 nucleotides: TGTGCCAGCAGTTTCTGGCCTAGCGGGAGTGTAGACAATGAGCAGTTCTTC. This sequence encodes CASSFWPSGSVDNEQFF.

The J gene is TRBJ2-1, the V gene TRBV20-1, with 7 bases fitting TRBD2. Trimming took 6 bases from V and 2 from J; bases not matched to a gene: 16. The CDR3 spans 17 residues. The germline V gene has CDR1 DFQATT and CDR2 SNEGSKA (reference sequence). CDR3 sequence: CSAPPPLGAGTYNEQFF. In DNA form, the CDR3 reads TGCAGTGCCCCACCCCCCTTAGGAGCGGGAACCTACAATGAGCAGTTCTTC.

The V and J genes are TRBV7-2 and TRBJ2-5; no clear D gene. The CDR3 extends over 12 amino acids. Germline lookup yields CDR1 SGHTA and CDR2 FQGNSA. Trimming took off 3 bases at V and 5 bases at J, with 7 bases between the two ends. CDR3 in amino acids: CASSFWRETQYF. As DNA, the CDR3 is TGTGCCAGCAGCTTTTGGCGTGAGACCCAGTACTTC.

The chain joins TRBV9 to TRBJ2-2; 7 positions match TRBD2. Germline loops: CDR1 SGDLS, CDR2 YYNGEE. V gave up 1 base and J gave up 4 bases; unmatched junction bases: 7. The CDR3 extends over 16 amino acids. In DNA, the CDR3 is TGTGCCAGCAGCGTAAGGAGGGGCGGGGGCACCGGGGAGCTGTTTTTT. Amino acids: CASSVRRGGGTGELFF.

This clonotype was detected only a few times. The chain carries TRBV6-2 or TRBV6-3 and TRBJ1-5, with TRBD1 as a possible D gene (6 bases). The length of the CDR3 is 13 residues. V was cut by 6 bases and J by 5 bases, with 11 bases left in between. Germline assignment: CDR1 MNHEY and CDR2 SVGEGT. Written as DNA, the CDR3 is TGTGCCAGCAGCGACAGGATCTATCAGCCCCAGCATTTT. Amino acids: CASSDRIYQPQHF.

This chain joins TRBV20-1 and TRBJ1-5, with 7 positions matching TRBD1. Germline assignment: CDR1 DFQATT and CDR2 SNEGSKA (reference sequence). Trimming took 3 bases from V and 0 from J; bases not matched to a gene: 2. This CDR3 spans 14 amino acids. The CDR3 sequence: CSASDRVSNQPQHF. Written as DNA, the CDR3 is TGCAGTGCTAGTGACAGGGTTAGCAATCAGCCCCAGCATTTT.

The chain is built from TRBV2 and TRBJ1-6; D is unclear. The germline V gene encodes CDR1 SNHLY and CDR2 FYNNEI. Trimming left V 5 bases short and J 10 bases short, with 9 bases between. This CDR3 comprises 12 residues. The CDR3 loop reads CASSLVRSPLHF. CDR3 sequence (DNA): TGTGCCAGCAGTCTAGTCCGCTCACCCCTCCACTTT.

The chain uses TRBV5-1 and TRBJ2-3; TRBD1 might be the D (6 bases). The CDR3 runs 15 residues. From germline, CDR1 is SGHRS and CDR2 YFSETQ. V lost 2 bases, J lost 2 bases, and 12 bases lay in between. DNA of the CDR3: TGCGCCAGCAGCTTTACAGGGTTCGTCACAGATACGCAGTATTTT. This sequence encodes CASSFTGFVTDTQYF. The full variable domain, completed using reference TRBV5-1 and TRBJ2-3, is KAGVTQTPRYLIKTRGQQVTLSCSPISGHRSVSWYQQTPGQGLQFLFEYFSETQRNKGNFPGRFSGRQFSNSRSEMNVSTLELGDSALYLCASSFTGFVTDTQYFGPGTRLTVL.

V gene TRBV29-1 combines with J gene TRBJ2-7; TRBD1 is a possible D gene (6 bases). Trimming shortened V by 7 bases and J by 0 bases, and 10 bases separated the two germline ends. CDR1 SQVTM and CDR2 ANQGSEA come from the germline V gene. CDR3 size: 12 residues. The CDR3 region has the DNA TGCAGCGGAAGGGACAACTCCTACGAGCAGTACTTC. It is translated as CSGRDNSYEQYF.

V is TRBV3-1 and J is TRBJ1-1; possible D gene TRBD1, 6 bases. V was trimmed by 4 bases and J by 5 bases, leaving 11 bases between them. Germline-derived CDR1 and CDR2 are LGHDT and YNNKEL (reference sequence). The CDR3 spans 13 residues. The DNA for the CDR3 is TGTGCCAGCAGCCCCCGTGGACAGACTGAAGCTTTCTTT. It codes for CASSPRGQTEAFF.

V usage is TRBV7-2 and J usage is TRBJ1-5, with D hard to call. The germline gives CDR1 SGHTA, CDR2 FQGNSA. The V gene lost 9 bases and the J gene lost 5 bases, with 14 bases spanning the gap. The CDR3 has 13 residues. CDR3 region: CASILGGDQPQHF. The CDR3 nucleotides read TGTGCCAGTATCCTTGGAGGCGATCAGCCCCAGCATTTT.

Concerning this clonotype itself: The junction differs from germline at one of its ends, possibly a read error. The chain carries TRBV18 and TRBJ1-5; D ambiguous. The CDR3 totals 15 residues. The germline V gene encodes CDR1 KGHSH and CDR2 LQKENI. CDR3 region: CATSTTGSRDQPQHF. In DNA, the CDR3 is TGCGCGACCTCAACTACGGGATCTAGGGATCAGCCCCAGCATTTT. The full variable domain, its missing parts supplied by reference TRBV18 and TRBJ1-5, is NAGVMQNPRHLVRRRGQEARLRCSPMKGHSHVYWYRQLPEEGLKFMVYLQKENIIDESGMPKERFSAEFPKEGPSILRIQQVVRGDSAAYFCATSTTGSRDQPQHFGDGTRLSIL.

The V gene is TRBV14, the J gene TRBJ1-1, with TRBD1 as a possible D gene (6 bases). The V and J ends lost 0 bases and 10 bases respectively, with 15 bases between them. Germline loops: CDR1 SGHDN, CDR2 FVKESK. This CDR3 spans 14 amino acids. CDR3 protein: CASSQDRGGGGAFF. The DNA of the CDR3 is TGTGCCAGCAGCCAAGATCGAGGGGGTGGGGGAGCTTTCTTT.

The chain links TRBV7-2 to TRBJ2-1; TRBD1 matches at 11 bases. J gave up 2 bases and V 3 bases, and 9 bases lay outside the gene matches. This CDR3 has 18 amino acids. Germline lookup yields CDR1 SGHTA and CDR2 FQGNSA. This CDR3 is CASSFGQGASGPYNEQFF. The CDR3 region has the DNA TGTGCCAGCAGCTTCGGACAGGGGGCTAGCGGGCCCTACAATGAGCAGTTCTTC. Filled out from reference TRBV7-2 and TRBJ2-1, the complete variable domain reads GAGVSQSPSNKVTEKGKDVELRCDPISGHTALYWYRQSLGQGLEFLIYFQGNSAPDKSGLPSDRFSAERTGGSVSTLTIQRTQQEDSAVYLCASSFGQGASGPYNEQFFGPGTRLTVL.

The chain employs TRBV3-1 and TRBJ2-3; D perhaps matches TRBD2 (5 bases). Trimming took off 2 bases at V and 5 bases at J, with 8 bases between the two ends. CDR1 LGHDT and CDR2 YNNKEL come from the germline V gene (reference sequence). This CDR3 has 13 amino acids. CDR3 loop: CASSQYGVDTQYF. Written as DNA, the CDR3 is TGTGCCAGCAGCCAATACGGGGTAGATACGCAGTATTTT.

This chain joins TRBV18 and TRBJ1-2; TRBD1 aligns across 11 bases. The CDR3 contains 15 residues. CDR1 and CDR2 from the germline V gene are KGHSH and LQKENI. The V and J ends lost 0 bases and 5 bases, in that order; junction bases with no gene match: 2. CDR3 bases: TGTGCCAGCTCACCACCCGGACAGGGGGCATATGGCTACACCTTC. Its protein is CASSPPGQGAYGYTF.

This clonotype has just one count. The chain links TRBV2 to TRBJ2-5, with 14 bases aligning to TRBD2. V was pared by 6 bases and J by 5 bases, with 2 bases of the junction left unmatched. This CDR3 is built from 14 residues. From germline, CDR1 is SNHLY and CDR2 FYNNEI. The CDR3 region has the DNA TGTGCCAGCAGAAGACTAGCGGGAGGGGAGACCCAGTACTTC. Protein product: CASRRLAGGETQYF.

The CDR3 sequence: CASSPTPGNEQFF. The CDR3 region has the DNA TGTGCCAGCAGCCCAACCCCTGGGAATGAGCAGTTCTTC. The chain is built from TRBV7-3 and TRBJ2-1; D not certain. This CDR3 comprises 13 residues. Trimming stripped 5 bases from V and 7 bases from J, with 12 bases between. Germline V CDR1 and CDR2: SGHTA, FQGTGA.

The V and J genes are TRBV4-3 and TRBJ2-5; D is unresolved. Germline assignment: CDR1 LGHNA and CDR2 YSLEER. Trimming cost V 0 bases and J 3 bases, with 5 bases left between them. This CDR3 contains 13 residues. The CDR3 region is CASSQDRKETQYF. The DNA for the CDR3 is TGCGCCAGCAGCCAAGACAGGAAAGAGACCCAGTACTTC.